The 14 T cell receptor beta chains below come from one sample, sequenced in a study of T-cell reconstitution after alpha-beta-depleted transplantation in children. A TCRbeta library incorporating unique molecular identifiers was prepared. Using its own MiXCR run on the PCR reads, TCRdb lists one record per CDR3 protein. In the table there are 200,000 to 250,000 distinct CDR3 sequences, more than 10% of which are singletons. The sample in question was PBMCs from the stem cell graft donor, obtained from the stem cell graft. All receptors derive from a human donor who donated a stem cell graft to a child with acute lymphoblastic leukemia.

In this sample, this clonotype turned up many times. V and J are TRBV7-9 and TRBJ2-5, with 9 nucleotides matching TRBD2. The CDR3 totals 19 residues. Germline CDR1 SEHNR, CDR2 FQNEAQ (reference sequence). With V trimmed by 5 bases and J by 4 bases, 20 bases remained unmatched. The CDR3 here is CASSRHHLAGEVDGETQYF. The CDR3 region has the DNA TGTGCCAGCAGCCGCCACCACTTAGCGGGAGAAGTTGACGGAGAGACCCAGTACTTC. The full variable domain, with the rest looked up from reference TRBV7-9 and TRBJ2-5, is DTGVSQNPRHKITKRGQNVTFRCDPISEHNRLYWYRQTLGQGPEFLTYFQNEAQLEKSRLLSDRFSAERPKGSFSTLEIQRTEQGDSAMYLCASSRHHLAGEVDGETQYFGPGTRLLVL.

The chain is built from TRBV10-3 and TRBJ1-5; D ambiguous. With 0 bases removed from V and 0 bases from J, the gap between germline ends came to 6 bases. Germline lookup yields CDR1 ENHRY and CDR2 SYGVKD. The length of the CDR3 is 15 residues. For the CDR3, the DNA is TGTGCCATCAGTGAGTCTGGGGATAGCAATCAGCCCCAGCATTTT. Protein: CAISESGDSNQPQHF.

This clonotype was seen repeatedly, ten times or more. The rearrangement uses TRBV6-5 and TRBJ2-3; 7 bases align to TRBD1. Trimming at V came to 2 bases and at J to 2 bases, leaving 1 base not matched to a gene. The CDR3 has 14 residues. Germline V gives CDR1 MNHEY, CDR2 SVGAGI. The DNA for the CDR3 is TGTGCCAGCAGTTACAGGGGGCCCACAGATACGCAGTATTTT. Protein product: CASSYRGPTDTQYF.

This clonotype came up many times. The chain joins TRBV10-3 to TRBJ2-1; D is possibly TRBD1 or TRBD2 (6 bases each). Germline V CDR1 and CDR2: ENHRY, SYGVKD. This CDR3 spans 15 amino acids. V was cut by 7 bases and J by 1 base, with 14 bases left in between. CDR3 in DNA: TGTGCCATCAACGAGGAGGGGGGTTCCTACAATGAGCAGTTCTTC. Translation gives CAINEEGGSYNEQFF.

This clonotype was recorded at least ten times. The rearrangement joins TRBV20-1 to TRBJ1-1; D is ambiguous. Between the trimmed V and J ends, which lost 2 bases and 10 bases, there was a span of 23 bases. Germline V gives CDR1 DFQATT, CDR2 SNEGSKA (reference sequence). This CDR3 has 15 amino acids. CDR3 in amino acids: CSARSPRALALGAFF. The CDR3 bases are TGCAGTGCTAGATCTCCGAGGGCTCTGGCTTTAGGAGCTTTCTTT.

This clonotype was counted many times. The V gene is TRBV4-3, the J gene TRBJ2-3, with 8 bases lining up with TRBD2. J gave up 2 bases and V 2 bases, and 3 bases lay outside the gene matches. There are 15 residues in the CDR3. Germline lookup yields CDR1 LGHNA and CDR2 YSLEER. The CDR3 is CASSQSGRVTDTQYF. DNA of the CDR3: TGCGCCAGCAGCCAAAGCGGGAGAGTCACAGATACGCAGTATTTT.

This clonotype has a count of ten or more. V usage is TRBV20-1 and J usage is TRBJ2-1; the D gene could be TRBD1 or TRBD2 (5 bases each). The CDR3 contains 12 residues. Trimming took 3 bases from V and 10 from J, leaving 13 bases between them. CDR1 is DFQATT, CDR2 SNEGSKA, per germline (reference sequence). The CDR3 reads CSASGTSTEQFF. In DNA form, the CDR3 reads TGCAGTGCTAGTGGGACGTCAACCGAGCAGTTCTTC.

This clonotype was recorded many times. The chain uses TRBV7-2 and TRBJ2-1, with 11 nucleotides matching TRBD2. The CDR3 runs to 16 residues. V was clipped by 0 bases and J by 9 bases; unmatched bases: 7. Germline-derived CDR1 and CDR2 are SGHTA and FQGNSA. DNA of the CDR3: TGTGCCAGCAGCTTAGCGCCTAGCGGGAGGTTTAGTGAGCAGTTCTTC. It is translated as CASSLAPSGRFSEQFF.

This clonotype has at least ten counts. The chain couples TRBV12-3 or TRBV12-4 to TRBJ1-5; weak D call: TRBD1 (5 bases). V lost 4 bases and J lost 5, with 9 bases in between. This CDR3 has 13 amino acids. The CDR3 DNA is TGTGCCAGCAGTTCCAAGGGGTATCAGCCCCAGCATTTT. It is translated as CASSSKGYQPQHF.

This clonotype has at least ten counts. The V call is TRBV20-1, the J call TRBJ2-1, with TRBD2 identical over 8 bases. The CDR3 runs 15 residues. Germline assignment: CDR1 DFQATT and CDR2 SNEGSKA (reference sequence). V dropped 1 base and J dropped 7; count of bases not matched to a gene: 9. This CDR3 is CSARARGDLTNEQFF. The CDR3, as DNA: TGCAGTGCTAGAGCGCGGGGGGACTTAACAAATGAGCAGTTCTTC.

This clonotype was recorded many times. The rearrangement links TRBV12-3 or TRBV12-4 to TRBJ1-5; 9 nucleotides line up with TRBD1. This CDR3 spans 15 amino acids. The V segment lost 1 base and the J segment 6 bases; nucleotides outside the gene matches: 4. DNA for the CDR3: TGTGCCAGCAGTTTAGACAGGGGGCGAGTTCAGCCCCAGCATTTT. It specifies CASSLDRGRVQPQHF.

In this sample, this clonotype turned up many times. This chain joins TRBV29-1 and TRBJ2-3; 12 positions agree with TRBD2. J was trimmed by 2 bases and V by 7 bases; bases with no gene match: 13. The CDR3 extends over 17 amino acids. CDR1 and CDR2 from the germline V gene are SQVTM and ANQGSEA. This CDR3 is CSAAGTSGQAITDTQYF. CDR3 in DNA: TGCAGCGCGGCGGGGACTAGCGGGCAAGCCATCACAGATACGCAGTATTTT.

This clonotype was counted many times. The V and J genes are TRBV20-1 and TRBJ2-6; TRBD1 is a possible D gene (6 bases). The V end was cut by 3 bases, the J end by 0 bases, with 15 bases between. The CDR3 loop spans 17 amino acids. The germline V gene encodes CDR1 DFQATT and CDR2 SNEGSKA (reference sequence). The DNA of the CDR3 is TGCAGTGCTAGCGGACAGACGTCAAGCTCTGGGGCCAACGTCCTGACTTTC. Protein product: CSASGQTSSSGANVLTF.

This clonotype has a count of ten or more. The V gene is TRBV5-6, the J gene TRBJ2-4; 8 nucleotides align to TRBD1. The CDR3 has 14 amino acids. Unmatched junction bases numbered 7, after V lost 5 bases and J lost 6 bases. Germline assignment: CDR1 SGHDT and CDR2 YYEEEE. For the CDR3, the DNA is TGTGCCAGCAGTAGGCCCGGGACAGGAAACATTCAGTACTTC. The encoded protein is CASSRPGTGNIQYF.